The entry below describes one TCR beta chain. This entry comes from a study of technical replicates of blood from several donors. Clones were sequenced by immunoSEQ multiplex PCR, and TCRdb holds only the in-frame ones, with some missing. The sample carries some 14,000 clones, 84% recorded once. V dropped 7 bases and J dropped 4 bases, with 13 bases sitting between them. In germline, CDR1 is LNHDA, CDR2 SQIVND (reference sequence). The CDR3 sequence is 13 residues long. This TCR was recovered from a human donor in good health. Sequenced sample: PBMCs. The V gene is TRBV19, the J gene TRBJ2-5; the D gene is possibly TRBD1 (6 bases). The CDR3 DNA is TGTGCCAGTACTGTGGGGGCGGGAGAGACCCAGTACTTC. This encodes CASTVGAGETQYF.